These 32 T cell receptor beta chains share one sample of origin, sequenced in a study of vaccination and CD4 T cells after COVID-19. The Oncomine TCR Beta short-read assay was applied to DNA of cultured CD4+ T cells. TCRdb processed the PCR reads anew with MiXCR; each CDR3 protein has one entry. The table includes fewer than 13,000 distinct CDR3 sequences, roughly 31% detected once. Described treatment: roughly nine-day PBMC culture with coronavirus spike peptide pools or control peptides (ViraFEST assay). Antigens of these TCRs are unknown. The sequenced material came from CD4+ T cells from blood, cultured in vitro. Source of these receptors: a human donor who had recovered from COVID-19.

This clonotype was seen only a few times. The chain combines TRBV6-5 with TRBJ2-7; 8 bases line up with TRBD2. The trim removed 2 bases at V and 2 bases at J, leaving 5 bases unmatched. Germline CDR1 is MNHEY and CDR2 is SVGAGI. The CDR3 spans 15 residues. CDR3 region: CASSYVAGGPYEQYF. DNA of the CDR3: TGTGCCAGCAGTTACGTCGCGGGAGGCCCCTACGAGCAGTACTTC.

The chain employs TRBV6-1 and TRBJ1-6; tentatively, D is TRBD1 (5 bases). V was cut by 4 bases and J by 8 bases, with 9 bases left in between. Per the germline V gene, CDR1 is MNHNS and CDR2 is SASEGT. The CDR3 has 13 amino acids. The CDR3 DNA reads as TGTGCCAGCAGTGGGGGGGAGCATTCACCCCTCCACTTT. It codes for CASSGGEHSPLHF.

The rearrangement links TRBV6-4 to TRBJ1-1; no clear D. CDR3 length: 16 amino acids. Trimming stripped 0 bases from V and 4 bases from J, with 15 bases between. Germline V gene sequence: CDR1 MRHNA, CDR2 SNTAGT. CDR3 coding DNA: TGTGCCAGCAGTGACTCCCTAACGACATGGGGCACTGAAGCTTTCTTT. Its translation: CASSDSLTTWGTEAFF.

By sample fraction, this clonotype is medium-sized. This chain joins TRBV20-1 and TRBJ1-2; perhaps TRBD1 as D (5 bases). This CDR3 contains 13 residues. V gave up 3 bases and J gave up 3 bases, with 11 bases separating them. Germline V gene lookup returns CDR1 DFQATT and CDR2 SNEGSKA (reference sequence). In nucleotides, the CDR3 is TGCAGTGCTAGTGCCCAGGGTCACTATGGCTACACCTTC. This translates into CSASAQGHYGYTF.

Notes on this clonotype: One end of the junction is discordant with germline, which a read error may explain. The J gene is TRBJ1-5, the V gene TRBV6-5; 7 bases fit TRBD1. This CDR3 has 14 amino acids. Per germline, CDR1 MNHEY and CDR2 SVGAGI. In DNA, the CDR3 is TGTGCCAGCAGTTCCCGTGGGGGGGGACAGCCCCTGCATTTT. Translation: CASSSRGGGQPLHF.

In this sample, this clonotype is medium-sized. This chain uses TRBV20-1 with TRBJ1-1; D is uncertain. The germline CDR1 and CDR2 sequences are DFQATT and SNEGSKA (reference sequence). With 3 bases removed from V and 6 bases from J, the gap between germline ends came to 14 bases. The CDR3 is made up of 13 amino acids. The CDR3, as DNA: TGCAGTGCTAGCACCGAGGGAAGCCCTGAAGCTTTCTTT. It encodes CSASTEGSPEAFF.

The chain has TRBV29-1 and TRBJ1-1; D remains unclear. CDR3 length: 14 amino acids. The V end lost 0 bases, the J end lost 6 bases, and 14 bases lay between the germline ends. Germline V gene sequence: CDR1 SQVTM, CDR2 ANQGSEA. Here the CDR3 DNA reads TGCAGCGTTGAAGATCGGCTGATTGGGGCTGAAGCTTTCTTT. It yields the protein CSVEDRLIGAEAFF. The full variable domain, its missing parts supplied by reference TRBV29-1 and TRBJ1-1, is SAVISQKPSRDICQRGTSLTIQCQVDSQVTMMFWYRQQPGQSLTLIATANQGSEATYESGFVIDKFPISRPNLTFSTLTVSNMSPEDSSIYLCSVEDRLIGAEAFFGQGTRLTVV.

The chain carries TRBV6-4 and TRBJ2-1, with D tentatively TRBD1 (5 bases). CDR1 is MRHNA and CDR2 is SNTAGT in the germline V gene. This CDR3 has 14 amino acids. Trimming took off 4 bases at V and 0 bases at J, with 7 bases between the two ends. CDR3 sequence reads: CASSADSSYNEQFF. The CDR3 coding sequence is TGTGCCAGCAGTGCTGACAGCTCCTACAATGAGCAGTTCTTC.

By proportion, this clonotype is medium-sized (0.01 to 0.1%). The chain uses TRBV7-9 and TRBJ1-2, with 8 bases matching TRBD1. Germline CDR1 SEHNR, CDR2 FQNEAQ (reference sequence). The CDR3 runs 15 residues. J lost 0 bases, V lost 5 bases, and 5 bases had no gene match. CDR3 residues: CASSHDRGANYGYTF. The CDR3 bases are TGTGCCAGCAGCCATGACAGGGGTGCTAACTATGGCTACACCTTC. Based on the CDR3 plus reference TRBV7-9 and TRBJ1-2, the full variable domain is DTGVSQNPRHKITKRGQNVTFRCDPISEHNRLYWYRQTLGQGPEFLTYFQNEAQLEKSRLLSDRFSAERPKGSFSTLEIQRTEQGDSAMYLCASSHDRGANYGYTFGSGTRLTVV.

The CDR3 reads CASSYASDTIYF. The CDR3 DNA reads as TGTGCCAGCAGTTACGCGTCAGACACCATATATTTT. The J gene is TRBJ1-3, the V gene TRBV6-5; D is uncertain. The CDR3 runs 12 residues. Germline assignment: CDR1 MNHEY and CDR2 SVGAGI. V was shortened by 2 bases and J by 8 bases, with 7 bases between the two germline ends.

The rearrangement joins TRBV12-3 or TRBV12-4 to TRBJ1-2, with D perhaps matching TRBD1 (6 bases). The CDR3 loop spans 15 amino acids. Trimming cost V 2 bases and J 4 bases, with 14 bases left between them. CDR3 in amino acids: CASSLLGRGGYGYTF. The CDR3 region has the DNA TGTGCCAGCAGTTTACTTGGCAGGGGTGGCTATGGCTACACCTTC.

V usage is TRBV20-1 and J usage is TRBJ1-6; the D gene is possibly TRBD1 (6 bases). Trimming removed 0 bases from V and 8 bases from J, with 20 bases in between. The CDR3 loop spans 17 amino acids. The V gene's germline CDR1 is DFQATT and CDR2 SNEGSKA (reference sequence). The CDR3 DNA reads TGCAGTGCTAGAGATCCCCGGCGCGGGGGCTTGGATTCACCCCTCCACTTT. Encoded protein: CSARDPRRGGLDSPLHF.

This clonotype was recorded a few times. The rearrangement links TRBV20-1 to TRBJ1-1, with 7 bases that match TRBD1. CDR1 and CDR2 from the germline V gene are DFQATT and SNEGSKA (reference sequence). The CDR3 consists of 12 residues. J lost 3 bases, V lost 5 bases, and 3 bases had no gene match. The CDR3 sequence: CSAYRGDTEAFF. CDR3 coding DNA: TGCAGTGCTTACAGGGGCGACACTGAAGCTTTCTTT.

The rearrangement links TRBV5-4 to TRBJ2-5, with 8 bases fitting TRBD2. V dropped 3 bases and J dropped 5; count of bases not matched to a gene: 12. CDR1 and CDR2 from the germline V gene are SGHNT and YYREEE (reference sequence). This CDR3 is built from 16 residues. CDR3 in amino acids: CASSSGGRRLVETQYF. In nucleotides, the CDR3 is TGTGCCAGCAGCTCGGGAGGGCGCAGGTTGGTGGAGACCCAGTACTTC.

This clonotype appeared a few times. The V and J genes are TRBV20-1 and TRBJ1-1; 7 nucleotides line up with TRBD1. Germline V CDR1 and CDR2: DFQATT, SNEGSKA (reference sequence). CDR3 size: 13 residues. The V and J ends lost 4 bases and 1 base, in that order; junction bases with no gene match: 3. Here the CDR3 DNA reads TGCAGTGCTATAACAGGGGCGAACACTGAAGCTTTCTTT. It codes for CSAITGANTEAFF.

The chain combines TRBV5-1 with TRBJ2-7; TRBD1 is a possible D gene (6 bases). The length of the CDR3 is 14 residues. CDR1 is SGHRS, CDR2 YFSETQ, per germline. Trimming removed 3 bases from V and 3 bases from J, with 13 bases in between. This CDR3 reads CASSWSGEGYEQYF. CDR3 nucleotide sequence: TGCGCCAGCAGCTGGTCAGGGGAAGGCTACGAGCAGTACTTC. The whole variable domain, remainder taken from reference TRBV5-1 and TRBJ2-7, is KAGVTQTPRYLIKTRGQQVTLSCSPISGHRSVSWYQQTPGQGLQFLFEYFSETQRNKGNFPGRFSGRQFSNSRSEMNVSTLELGDSALYLCASSWSGEGYEQYFGPGTRLTVT.

CDR3 in amino acids: CASSSRDVVGDTQYF. CDR3 sequence (DNA): TGTGCCAGCAGCTCCCGGGATGTTGTCGGAGATACGCAGTATTTT. The chain joins TRBV7-9 to TRBJ2-3; perhaps TRBD2 as D (5 bases). The CDR3 runs to 15 residues. Germline CDR1 reads SEHNR; CDR2 reads FQNEAQ (reference sequence). Deletions cut 4 bases from V and 5 bases from J, with 16 bases between.

The J gene is TRBJ2-1, the V gene TRBV7-2, with D possibly TRBD2 on 5 matching bases. This CDR3 has 17 amino acids. CDR1 and CDR2 from the germline V gene are SGHTA and FQGNSA. V lost 2 bases, J lost 3 bases, and 17 bases lay in between. CDR3 residues: CASSLWLTRTVYNEQFF. The CDR3 region has the DNA TGTGCCAGCAGCTTATGGCTTACGCGGACTGTCTACAATGAGCAGTTCTTC. Full variable domain (missing parts from reference TRBV7-2 and TRBJ2-1): GAGVSQSPSNKVTEKGKDVELRCDPISGHTALYWYRQSLGQGLEFLIYFQGNSAPDKSGLPSDRFSAERTGGSVSTLTIQRTQQEDSAVYLCASSLWLTRTVYNEQFFGPGTRLTVL.

The rearrangement links TRBV7-8 to TRBJ2-1; the D gene is possibly TRBD1 (6 bases). There are 15 residues in the CDR3. The V end lost 4 bases, the J end lost 5 bases, and 15 bases lay between the germline ends. Per the germline V gene, CDR1 is SGHVS and CDR2 is FQNEAQ. The CDR3 bases are TGTGCCAGCAGCTCCTATTTAGGGACAAACAATGAGCAGTTCTTC. It codes for CASSSYLGTNNEQFF.

The chain employs TRBV7-9 and TRBJ2-2; maybe TRBD1 (6 bases). Per the germline V gene, CDR1 is SEHNR and CDR2 is FQNEAQ (reference sequence). The CDR3 runs 14 residues. The germline V and J ends were trimmed by 6 bases and 4 bases, with 12 bases remaining between them. The CDR3 nucleotides are TGTGCCAGCAGTTTTACAGGGTCCACCGGGGAGCTGTTTTTT. Its translation: CASSFTGSTGELFF.

This clonotype has more than one count but fewer than ten. The chain uses TRBV7-9 and TRBJ1-3, with 7 nucleotides matching TRBD1. CDR3 length equals 15 residues. Germline assignment: CDR1 SEHNR and CDR2 FQNEAQ (reference sequence). Germline trimming cut 5 bases from V and 2 bases from J; bases unmatched to any gene: 6. Written as DNA, the CDR3 is TGTGCCAGCAGCCGAGAGGGGGCGGCTGGAAACACCATATATTTT. It translates to CASSREGAAGNTIYF. The full variable domain, with the rest looked up from reference TRBV7-9 and TRBJ1-3, is DTGVSQNPRHKITKRGQNVTFRCDPISEHNRLYWYRQTLGQGPEFLTYFQNEAQLEKSRLLSDRFSAERPKGSFSTLEIQRTEQGDSAMYLCASSREGAAGNTIYFGEGSWLTVV.

This clonotype showed up just a few times. The chain is built from TRBV9 and TRBJ1-2; no reliable D call. There are 13 residues in the CDR3. Germline CDR1 is SGDLS and CDR2 is YYNGEE. V was shortened by 4 bases and J by 4 bases, with 11 bases between the two germline ends. The CDR3 nucleotides read TGTGCCAGCAGCCTGGCCGGCAGCTATGGCTACACCTTC. Its protein is CASSLAGSYGYTF.

V and J are TRBV7-9 and TRBJ1-1; D gene unclear. The ends were cut back, 5 bases at V and 11 bases at J, with 12 bases in the middle. The CDR3 has 11 residues. CDR1 and CDR2 (germline): SEHNR, FQNEAQ (reference sequence). The CDR3 region has the DNA TGTGCCAGCAGCCCCCCCGGGAGGGCTTTCTTT. Translated, it gives CASSPPGRAFF. Based on the CDR3 plus reference TRBV7-9 and TRBJ1-1, the full variable domain is DTGVSQNPRHKITKRGQNVTFRCDPISEHNRLYWYRQTLGQGPEFLTYFQNEAQLEKSRLLSDRFSAERPKGSFSTLEIQRTEQGDSAMYLCASSPPGRAFFGQGTRLTVV.

The chain is built from TRBV10-3 and TRBJ2-7, with 7 bases fitting TRBD2. CDR3 size: 14 residues. Germline CDR1 reads ENHRY; CDR2 reads SYGVKD. Germline trimming cut 6 bases from V and 5 bases from J; bases unmatched to any gene: 10. CDR3 loop: CAIRAGLSGDEQYF. CDR3 bases: TGTGCCATCAGAGCGGGACTAAGTGGCGACGAGCAGTACTTC.

The chain employs TRBV7-3 and TRBJ2-3; the D gene could be TRBD1 or TRBD2 (5 bases each). The V gene lost 5 bases and the J gene lost 5 bases, with 17 bases spanning the gap. This CDR3 is 15 amino acids long. The germline V gene encodes CDR1 SGHTA and CDR2 FQGTGA. The CDR3 reads CASSPARGEVDTQYF. DNA for the CDR3: TGTGCCAGCAGCCCCGCGAGGGGAGAGGTAGATACGCAGTATTTT.

This clonotype has more than one count but fewer than ten. The chain combines TRBV6-2 or TRBV6-3 with TRBJ2-7; 13 bases match TRBD2. V gave up 6 bases and J gave up 6 bases; unmatched junction bases: 8. The CDR3 has 15 amino acids. CDR1 is MNHEY, CDR2 SVGEGT, per germline. The CDR3 loop is CASRTSGGALPEQYF. CDR3 DNA sequence: TGTGCCAGCAGAACTAGCGGGGGGGCTCTCCCCGAGCAGTACTTC.

In this sample, this clonotype turned up a few times. The rearrangement uses TRBV7-2 and TRBJ2-1, with a tentative D call TRBD1 (6 bases). The germline V and J ends were trimmed by 1 base and 7 bases, with 17 bases remaining between them. The germline V gene has CDR1 SGHTA and CDR2 FQGNSA. This CDR3 is built from 16 residues. The CDR3 region has the DNA TGTGCCAGCAGCTTAGGAGTACTCAGAACAGGGAATGAGCAGTTCTTC. Its protein product is CASSLGVLRTGNEQFF.

This sequence joins TRBV12-3 or TRBV12-4 and TRBJ1-6, with D unresolved. Trimming removed 4 bases from V and 9 bases from J, with 10 bases in between. This CDR3 contains 13 residues. The CDR3 DNA reads TGTGCCAGCAGTTCAATGGTAATTTCACCCCTCCACTTT. It specifies CASSSMVISPLHF.

This clonotype was counted between two and nine times. The V and J genes are TRBV20-1 and TRBJ2-5; TRBD1 is a possible D gene (6 bases). CDR3 length equals 14 residues. V was cut by 5 bases and J by 0 bases, with 13 bases left in between. The germline CDR1 and CDR2 sequences are DFQATT and SNEGSKA (reference sequence). The CDR3 reads CSAQSRDNQETQYF. CDR3 DNA sequence: TGCAGTGCTCAGAGCCGGGACAACCAAGAGACCCAGTACTTC.

V is TRBV7-9 and J is TRBJ1-1; the D is unclear. CDR1 is SEHNR, CDR2 FQNEAQ, per germline (reference sequence). This CDR3 has 14 residues. The V end was cut by 3 bases, the J end by 1 base, with 9 bases between. The CDR3 nucleotides are TGTGCCAGCAGCTTCGATACACCGAACACTGAAGCTTTCTTT. Translating it yields CASSFDTPNTEAFF.

The table lists this clonotype with a few counts. The chain is built from TRBV10-3 and TRBJ2-1; 10 nucleotides agree with TRBD1. V was pared by 3 bases and J by 9 bases, with 5 bases of the junction left unmatched. This CDR3 comprises 14 residues. Germline values: CDR1 ENHRY, CDR2 SYGVKD. This chain's CDR3 is CAISDGTGAGEQFF. Here the CDR3 DNA reads TGTGCCATCAGTGACGGGACAGGGGCTGGTGAGCAGTTCTTC.

The gene calls are TRBV27 and TRBJ2-1; 7 bases are shared with TRBD2. V shed 1 base, J shed 9 bases, and the junction held 0 bases outside the gene matches. This CDR3 region has 12 residues. In germline, CDR1 is MNHEY, CDR2 SMNVEV (reference sequence). The CDR3 region is CASSLLAGEQFF. CDR3 bases: TGTGCCAGCAGTTTATTAGCGGGTGAGCAGTTCTTC.